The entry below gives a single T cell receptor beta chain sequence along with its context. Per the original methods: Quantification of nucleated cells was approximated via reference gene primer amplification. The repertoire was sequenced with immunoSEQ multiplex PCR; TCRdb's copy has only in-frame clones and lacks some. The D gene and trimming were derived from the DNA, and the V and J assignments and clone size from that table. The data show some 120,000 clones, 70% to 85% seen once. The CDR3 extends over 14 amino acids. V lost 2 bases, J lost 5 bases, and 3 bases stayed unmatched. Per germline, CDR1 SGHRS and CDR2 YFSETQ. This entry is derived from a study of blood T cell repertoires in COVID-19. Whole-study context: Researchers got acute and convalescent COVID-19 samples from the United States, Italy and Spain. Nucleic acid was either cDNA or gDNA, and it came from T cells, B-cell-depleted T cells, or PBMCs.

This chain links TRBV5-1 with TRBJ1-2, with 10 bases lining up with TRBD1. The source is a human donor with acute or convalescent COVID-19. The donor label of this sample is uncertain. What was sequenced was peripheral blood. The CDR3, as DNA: TGCGCCAGCAGCTTCGAGGGACAGGGGTATGGCTACACCTTC. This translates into CASSFEGQGYGYTF.